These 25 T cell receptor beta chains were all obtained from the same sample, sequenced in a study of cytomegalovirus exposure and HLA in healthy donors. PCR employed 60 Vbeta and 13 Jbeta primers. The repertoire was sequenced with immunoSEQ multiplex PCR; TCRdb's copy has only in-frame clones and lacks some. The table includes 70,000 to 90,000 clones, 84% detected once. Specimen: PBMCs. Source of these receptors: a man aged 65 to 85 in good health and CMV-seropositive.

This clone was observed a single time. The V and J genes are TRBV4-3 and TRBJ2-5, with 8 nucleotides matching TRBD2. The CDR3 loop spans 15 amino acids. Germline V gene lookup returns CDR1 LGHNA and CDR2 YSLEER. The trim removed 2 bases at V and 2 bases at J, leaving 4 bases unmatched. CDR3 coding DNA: TGCGCCAGCAGCCAATATATAGCGGGACAAGAGACCCAGTACTTC. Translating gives CASSQYIAGQETQYF.

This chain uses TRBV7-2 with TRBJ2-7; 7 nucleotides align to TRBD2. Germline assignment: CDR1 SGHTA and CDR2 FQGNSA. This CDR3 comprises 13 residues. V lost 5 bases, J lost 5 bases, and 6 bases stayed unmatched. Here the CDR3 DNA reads TGTGCCAGCAGCACCGGGACTATCAACGAGCAGTACTTC. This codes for CASSTGTINEQYF.

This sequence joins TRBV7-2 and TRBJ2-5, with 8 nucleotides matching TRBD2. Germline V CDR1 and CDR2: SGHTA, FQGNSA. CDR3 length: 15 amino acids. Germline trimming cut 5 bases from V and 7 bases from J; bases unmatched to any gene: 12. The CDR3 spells CASSPPSSGRPTQYF. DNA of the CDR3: TGTGCCAGCAGCCCCCCGTCTAGCGGGCGCCCGACCCAGTACTTC.

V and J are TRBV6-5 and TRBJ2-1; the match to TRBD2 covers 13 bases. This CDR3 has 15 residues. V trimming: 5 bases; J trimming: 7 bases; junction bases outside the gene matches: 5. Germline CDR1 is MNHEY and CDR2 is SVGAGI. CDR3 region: CASSHTSGRVNEQFF. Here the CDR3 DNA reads TGTGCCAGCAGTCACACTAGCGGGAGGGTAAATGAGCAGTTCTTC.

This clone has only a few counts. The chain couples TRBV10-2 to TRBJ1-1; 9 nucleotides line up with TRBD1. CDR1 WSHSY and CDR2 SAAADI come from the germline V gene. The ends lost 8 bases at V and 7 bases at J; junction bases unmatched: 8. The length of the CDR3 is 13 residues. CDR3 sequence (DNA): TGCGCCAGCCGGGGACAGGGAAATATTGAAGCTTTCTTT. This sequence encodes CASRGQGNIEAFF.

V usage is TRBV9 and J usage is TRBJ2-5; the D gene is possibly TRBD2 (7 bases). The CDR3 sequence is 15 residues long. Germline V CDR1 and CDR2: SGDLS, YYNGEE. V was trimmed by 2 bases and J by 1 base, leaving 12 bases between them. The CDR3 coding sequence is TGTGCCAGCAGCGTTGGGGGGGCCTTCCAAGAGACCCAGTACTTC. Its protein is CASSVGGAFQETQYF.

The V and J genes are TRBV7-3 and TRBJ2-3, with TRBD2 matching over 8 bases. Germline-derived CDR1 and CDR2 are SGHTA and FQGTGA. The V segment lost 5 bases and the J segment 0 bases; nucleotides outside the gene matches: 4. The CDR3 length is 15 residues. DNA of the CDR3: TGTGCCAGCAGCCCGCGGGGGGAAAGCACAGATACGCAGTATTTT. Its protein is CASSPRGESTDTQYF.

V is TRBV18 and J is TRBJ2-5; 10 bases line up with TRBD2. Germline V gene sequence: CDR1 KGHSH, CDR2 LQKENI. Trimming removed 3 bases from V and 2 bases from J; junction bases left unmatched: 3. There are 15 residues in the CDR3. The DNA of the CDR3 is TGTGCCAGCTCACCGGGAGCGGGAGGGCAAGAGACCCAGTACTTC. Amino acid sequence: CASSPGAGGQETQYF.

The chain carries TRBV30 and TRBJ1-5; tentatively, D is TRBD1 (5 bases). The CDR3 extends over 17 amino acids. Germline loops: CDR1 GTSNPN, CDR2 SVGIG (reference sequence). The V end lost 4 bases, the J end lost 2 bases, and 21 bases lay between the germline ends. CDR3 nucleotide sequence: TGTGCCTGGACGGGGGGGGGAGGAGGGCTCGGCAATCAGCCCCAGCATTTT. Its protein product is CAWTGGGGGLGNQPQHF.

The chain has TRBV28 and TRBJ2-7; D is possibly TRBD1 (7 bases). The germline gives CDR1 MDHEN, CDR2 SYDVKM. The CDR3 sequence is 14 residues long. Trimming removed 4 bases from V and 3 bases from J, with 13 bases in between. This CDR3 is CASSSGDRIYEQYF. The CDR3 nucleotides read TGTGCCAGCAGTTCGGGGGACAGAATCTACGAGCAGTACTTC.

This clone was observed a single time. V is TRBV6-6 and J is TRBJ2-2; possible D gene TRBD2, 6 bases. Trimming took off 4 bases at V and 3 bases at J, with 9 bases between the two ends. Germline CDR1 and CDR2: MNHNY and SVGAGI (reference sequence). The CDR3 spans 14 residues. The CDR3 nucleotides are TGTGCCAGCAGTTCCGGGGGTTACACCGGGGAGCTGTTTTTT. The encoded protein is CASSSGGYTGELFF.

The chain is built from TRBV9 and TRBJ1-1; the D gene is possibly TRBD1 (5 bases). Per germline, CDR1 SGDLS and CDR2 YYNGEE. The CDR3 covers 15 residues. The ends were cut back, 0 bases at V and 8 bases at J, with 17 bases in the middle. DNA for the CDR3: TGTGCCAGCAGCGTAGATGGCAGGGAGGAGGCAGAAGCTTTCTTT. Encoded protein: CASSVDGREEAEAFF.

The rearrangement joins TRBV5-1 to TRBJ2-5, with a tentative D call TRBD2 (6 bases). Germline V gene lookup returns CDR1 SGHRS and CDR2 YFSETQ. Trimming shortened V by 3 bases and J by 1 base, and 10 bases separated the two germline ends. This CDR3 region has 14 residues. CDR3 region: CASSSSDLQETQYF. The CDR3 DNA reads TGCGCCAGCAGCTCTAGCGACCTCCAAGAGACCCAGTACTTC.

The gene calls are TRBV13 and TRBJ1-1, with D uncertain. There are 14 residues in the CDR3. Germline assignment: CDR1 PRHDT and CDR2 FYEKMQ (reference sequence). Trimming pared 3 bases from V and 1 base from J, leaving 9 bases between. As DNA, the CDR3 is TGTGCCAGCAGCTTCGCCAGGCCGAACACTGAAGCTTTCTTT. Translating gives CASSFARPNTEAFF.

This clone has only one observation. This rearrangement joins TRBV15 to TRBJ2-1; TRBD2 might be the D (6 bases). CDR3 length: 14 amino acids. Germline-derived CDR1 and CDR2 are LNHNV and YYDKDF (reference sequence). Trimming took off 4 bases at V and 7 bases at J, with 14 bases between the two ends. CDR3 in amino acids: CATSTGGVFNEQFF. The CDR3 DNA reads TGTGCCACCAGCACAGGCGGGGTTTTTAATGAGCAGTTCTTC.

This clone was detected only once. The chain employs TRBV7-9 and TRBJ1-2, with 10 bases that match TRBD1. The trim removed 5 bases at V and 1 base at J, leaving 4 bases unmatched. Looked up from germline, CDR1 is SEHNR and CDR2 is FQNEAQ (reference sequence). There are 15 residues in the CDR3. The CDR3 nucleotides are TGTGCCAGCAGCGCCCGGGACAGGGGTAACTATGGCTACACCTTC. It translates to CASSARDRGNYGYTF.

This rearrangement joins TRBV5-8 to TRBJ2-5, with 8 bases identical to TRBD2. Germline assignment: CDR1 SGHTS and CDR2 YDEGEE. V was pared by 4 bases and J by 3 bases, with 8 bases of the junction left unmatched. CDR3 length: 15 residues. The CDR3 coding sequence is TGTGCCAGCAGCAGGGGGGAACTAGCGGAAGAGACCCAGTACTTC. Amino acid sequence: CASSRGELAEETQYF.

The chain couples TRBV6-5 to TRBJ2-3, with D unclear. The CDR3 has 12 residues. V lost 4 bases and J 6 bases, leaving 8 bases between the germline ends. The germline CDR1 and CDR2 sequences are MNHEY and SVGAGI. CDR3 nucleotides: TGTGCCAGCAGTTCCCGTGTGGATACGCAGTATTTT. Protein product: CASSSRVDTQYF.

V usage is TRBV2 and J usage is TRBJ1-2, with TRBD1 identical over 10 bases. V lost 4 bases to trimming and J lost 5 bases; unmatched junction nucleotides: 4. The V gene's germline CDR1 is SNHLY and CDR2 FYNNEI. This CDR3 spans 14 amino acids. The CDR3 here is CASSGQGAGYGYTF. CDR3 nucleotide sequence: TGTGCCAGCAGTGGACAGGGGGCGGGATATGGCTACACCTTC.

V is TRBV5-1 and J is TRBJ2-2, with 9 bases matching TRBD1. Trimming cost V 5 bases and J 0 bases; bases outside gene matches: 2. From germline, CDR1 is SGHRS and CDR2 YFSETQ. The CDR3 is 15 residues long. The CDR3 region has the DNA TGCGCCAGCAGACAGGGGGCCCCGAACACCGGGGAGCTGTTTTTT. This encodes CASRQGAPNTGELFF. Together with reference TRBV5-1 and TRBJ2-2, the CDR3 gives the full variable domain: KAGVTQTPRYLIKTRGQQVTLSCSPISGHRSVSWYQQTPGQGLQFLFEYFSETQRNKGNFPGRFSGRQFSNSRSEMNVSTLELGDSALYLCASRQGAPNTGELFFGEGSRLTVL.

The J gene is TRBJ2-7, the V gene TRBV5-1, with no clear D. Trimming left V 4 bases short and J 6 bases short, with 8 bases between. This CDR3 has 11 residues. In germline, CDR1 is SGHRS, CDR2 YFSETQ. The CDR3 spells CASSDWREQYF. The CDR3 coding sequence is TGCGCCAGCAGCGACTGGCGCGAGCAGTACTTC.

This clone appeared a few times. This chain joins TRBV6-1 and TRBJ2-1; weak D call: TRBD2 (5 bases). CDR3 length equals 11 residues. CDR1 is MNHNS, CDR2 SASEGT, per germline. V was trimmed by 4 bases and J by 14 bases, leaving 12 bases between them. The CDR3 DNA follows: TGTGCCAGCAGTGGTACCCCCGGGAAGTTCTTC. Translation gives CASSGTPGKFF.

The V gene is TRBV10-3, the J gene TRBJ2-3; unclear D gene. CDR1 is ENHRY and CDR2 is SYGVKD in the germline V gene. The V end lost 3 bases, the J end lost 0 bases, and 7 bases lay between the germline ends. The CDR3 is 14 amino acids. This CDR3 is CAISDATSTDTQYF. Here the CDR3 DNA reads TGTGCCATCAGTGATGCGACTAGCACAGATACGCAGTATTTT.

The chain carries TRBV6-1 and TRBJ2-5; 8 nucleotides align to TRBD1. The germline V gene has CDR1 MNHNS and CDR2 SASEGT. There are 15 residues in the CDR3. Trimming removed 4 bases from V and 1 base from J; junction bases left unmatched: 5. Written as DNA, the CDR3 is TGTGCCAGCAGTGGATCCGGGACAGGCCAAGAGACCCAGTACTTC. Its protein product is CASSGSGTGQETQYF.

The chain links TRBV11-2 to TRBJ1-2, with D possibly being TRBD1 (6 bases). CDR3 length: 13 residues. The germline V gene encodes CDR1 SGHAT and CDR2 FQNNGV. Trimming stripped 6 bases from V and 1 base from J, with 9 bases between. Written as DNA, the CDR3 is TGTGCCAGCAGACAGGGCAATAACTATGGCTACACCTTC. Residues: CASRQGNNYGYTF.